The clone carrying this TCR beta chain was recorded many times. Its specificity is not known. Read data end 3 residues before the CDR3 end; the end is taken from the germline J gene. Trimming removed 3 bases at V and 0 bases at J, with 8 bases between. The germline V gene has CDR1 MNHEY and CDR2 SMNVEV (reference sequence). This CDR3 is 14 amino acids long. The data were obtained in a study of T cell clonality in common variable immunodeficiency. Study-level findings and limits: Reportedly, TCR beta sequences from common variable immunodeficiency showed fewer deletions and N-nucleotide insertions.

Sequencing used immunoSEQ multiplex PCR; TCRdb keeps in-frame clones, though not all of them. The sample presents 40,000 to 45,000 clones, none singletons. J is TRBJ1-2 and V is TRBV27; D is undetermined. Material: peripheral blood mononuclear cells. The receptor was isolated from a person aged 18 to 69 in good health. CDR3 DNA, as far as it was read: TGTGCCAGCAGTTTTCGGGGTCCTAACTATGGC. The encoded protein is CASSFRGPNYG. The whole CDR3 protein reads CASSFRGPNYGYTF.